These 29 T cell receptor beta chains share one sample of origin, sequenced in a study of shared clonotypes between healthy human individuals. The table came from immunoSEQ multiplex PCR; TCRdb's copy has only in-frame clones and leaves some out. The data show over a million clones, roughly 75% seen once. The sample was memory CD4+ T cells sorted from blood. Stated subset: CD45RA-negative fraction. The receptors were sampled from a man between 18 and 35 years old in good health.

This chain connects TRBV2 to TRBJ1-2; D is ambiguous. The CDR3 extends over 13 amino acids. V shed 6 bases and J shed 6 bases, with 14 bases lying between them. Germline V gene lookup returns CDR1 SNHLY and CDR2 FYNNEI. The CDR3 DNA is TGTGCCAGCAGGGTCAAGTTGGGGAATGGCTACACCTTC. Translated: CASRVKLGNGYTF.

This clone was found many times. The chain couples TRBV6-1 to TRBJ1-1; D uncertain. The V gene lost 10 bases and the J gene lost 4 bases, with 16 bases spanning the gap. Per the germline V gene, CDR1 is MNHNS and CDR2 is SASEGT. This CDR3 contains 13 residues. The CDR3 reads CAISWVLSTEAFF. The CDR3 DNA sequence: TGTGCCATCTCGTGGGTACTGAGCACTGAAGCTTTCTTT.

The chain employs TRBV27 and TRBJ2-6; no clear D gene. The CDR3 extends over 17 amino acids. Germline lookup yields CDR1 MNHEY and CDR2 SMNVEV (reference sequence). V gave up 5 bases and J gave up 0 bases, with 14 bases separating them. The DNA of the CDR3 is TGTGCCAGCAGTCCGCGCAGTACGGTCTCTGGGGCCAACGTCCTGACTTTC. Amino acid sequence: CASSPRSTVSGANVLTF.

J is TRBJ1-1 and V is TRBV6-6; D gene ambiguous. The CDR3 extends over 12 amino acids. Per germline, CDR1 MNHNY and CDR2 SVGAGI (reference sequence). Trimming cost V 2 bases and J 9 bases, with 10 bases left between them. CDR3 loop: CASSYGSQKAFF. The CDR3 DNA follows: TGTGCCAGCAGTTACGGGTCGCAGAAAGCTTTCTTT.

The chain links TRBV6-1 to TRBJ2-7, with a tentative D call TRBD2 (6 bases). V shed 7 bases and J shed 0 bases, with 13 bases lying between them. The CDR3 contains 14 residues. Germline-derived CDR1 and CDR2 are MNHNS and SASEGT. Written as DNA, the CDR3 is TGTGCCAGCATGGGACTCTTGAGCTCCTACGAGCAGTACTTC. Translation: CASMGLLSSYEQYF.

The chain couples TRBV6-6 to TRBJ2-7; D is unclear. With 7 bases removed from V and 3 bases from J, the gap between germline ends came to 13 bases. This CDR3 contains 13 residues. Germline lookup yields CDR1 MNHNY and CDR2 SVGAGI (reference sequence). CDR3: CASTSSGLYEQYF. The CDR3 bases are TGTGCCAGCACAAGTTCTGGCCTCTACGAGCAGTACTTC.

This clone was recorded once. The chain is built from TRBV10-3 and TRBJ2-6; D is unresolved. Germline values: CDR1 ENHRY, CDR2 SYGVKD. V was pared by 3 bases and J by 4 bases, with 10 bases between. The CDR3 consists of 15 residues. The CDR3 sequence: CAISDSLVGANVLTF. The CDR3 DNA is TGTGCCATCAGTGACAGCCTAGTAGGGGCCAACGTCCTGACTTTC.

V gene TRBV19 combines with J gene TRBJ1-5; 7 positions agree with TRBD1. Germline CDR1 reads LNHDA; CDR2 reads SQIVND (reference sequence). V was pared by 5 bases and J by 4 bases, with 5 bases of the junction left unmatched. This CDR3 has 14 amino acids. CDR3 bases: TGTGCCAGTAGTTCCGGGACAGCTAATCAGCCCCAGCATTTT. Translation: CASSSGTANQPQHF.

The CDR3: CASSYWNRWGHEAFF. The CDR3 DNA follows: TGTGCCAGCAGTTACTGGAACAGGTGGGGCCATGAAGCTTTCTTT. The chain combines TRBV6-5 with TRBJ1-1; tentative D call: TRBD1 (5 bases). V was shortened by 1 base and J by 7 bases, with 16 bases between the two germline ends. The V gene's germline CDR1 is MNHEY and CDR2 SVGAGI. There are 15 residues in the CDR3.

The rearrangement links TRBV7-9 to TRBJ1-4; tentatively, D is TRBD1 (5 bases). Germline V CDR1 and CDR2: SEHNR, FQNEAQ (reference sequence). CDR3 length: 17 amino acids. Trimming stripped 10 bases from V and 8 bases from J, with 29 bases between. CDR3 in amino acids: CAMKRSGLAPEMEKLFF. The DNA of the CDR3 is TGTGCCATGAAGAGGTCGGGGCTCGCCCCGGAGATGGAAAAACTGTTTTTT.

Note on this clone: This specimen includes other DNA sequences encoding the same CDR3. CDR3 sequence: CASSLEGYGYTF. The CDR3 region has the DNA TGTGCCAGCAGTTTAGAGGGGTATGGCTACACCTTC. This rearrangement joins TRBV28 to TRBJ1-2; possible D gene TRBD1, 5 bases. V was clipped by 2 bases and J by 5 bases, with 6 bases between them. CDR1 and CDR2 from the germline V gene are MDHEN and SYDVKM. This CDR3 has 12 residues.

The rearrangement links TRBV2 to TRBJ2-7, with a tentative D call TRBD1 (6 bases). Trimming removed 5 bases from V and 3 bases from J, with 11 bases in between. The CDR3 consists of 13 residues. Germline V lookup: CDR1 SNHLY, CDR2 FYNNEI. The CDR3 here is CASSRTVYYEQYF. CDR3 DNA: TGTGCCAGCAGTAGGACAGTTTACTACGAGCAGTACTTC.

This sequence joins TRBV6-6 and TRBJ2-5; the D is unclear. CDR3 size: 14 residues. CDR1 MNHNY and CDR2 SVGAGI come from the germline V gene (reference sequence). Trimming shortened V by 3 bases and J by 5 bases, and 13 bases separated the two germline ends. This chain's CDR3 is CASSYGLGAETQYF. The DNA of the CDR3 is TGTGCCAGCAGTTATGGGCTAGGCGCTGAGACCCAGTACTTC.

The chain joins TRBV9 to TRBJ2-3, with 7 bases that match TRBD2. CDR3 length: 16 amino acids. CDR1 is SGDLS and CDR2 is YYNGEE in the germline V gene. Trimming at V came to 0 bases and at J to 0 bases, leaving 4 bases not matched to a gene. The CDR3 DNA sequence: TGTGCCAGCAGCGTAGGCGGGAGTCGGAGCACAGATACGCAGTATTTT. It is translated as CASSVGGSRSTDTQYF.

This rearrangement joins TRBV5-8 to TRBJ1-2, with TRBD1 matching over 7 bases. After removal of 2 bases from V and 6 bases from J, the junction contained 7 bases not matched to a gene. The CDR3 contains 14 residues. Germline V gene data show CDR1 as SGHTS and CDR2 as YDEGEE. CDR3 region: CASSLGTVDDGYTF. CDR3 nucleotides: TGTGCCAGCAGCTTAGGGACAGTTGATGATGGCTACACCTTC. Together with reference TRBV5-8 and TRBJ1-2, the CDR3 gives the full variable domain: EAGVTQSPTHLIKTRGQQATLRCSPISGHTSVYWYQQALGLGLQFLLWYDEGEERNRGNFPPRFSGRQFPNYSSELNVNALELEDSALYLCASSLGTVDDGYTFGSGTRLTVV.

The sample holds a few counts of this clone. The rearrangement joins TRBV7-8 to TRBJ1-6; D perhaps matches TRBD1 (6 bases). The V end lost 6 bases, the J end lost 6 bases, and 12 bases lay between the germline ends. The CDR3 consists of 14 residues. CDR1 SGHVS and CDR2 FQNEAQ come from the germline V gene. As DNA, the CDR3 is TGTGCCAGCAGTTCTCAGGGGTCTAATTCACCCCTCCACTTT. This codes for CASSSQGSNSPLHF.

This clone has more than one count but fewer than ten. The chain is built from TRBV30 and TRBJ1-5; D not resolved. Deletions cut 3 bases from V and 5 bases from J, with 11 bases between. This CDR3 is built from 13 residues. Germline CDR1 GTSNPN, CDR2 SVGIG (reference sequence). The CDR3: CAWSRYRDQPQHF. CDR3 in DNA: TGTGCCTGGAGCCGGTACCGCGATCAGCCCCAGCATTTT.

The V call is TRBV6-5, the J call TRBJ2-1; 8 bases are shared with TRBD1. The germline V gene has CDR1 MNHEY and CDR2 SVGAGI. V lost 2 bases and J lost 5; bases outside the gene matches: 5. This CDR3 contains 15 residues. The CDR3 bases are TGTGCCAGCAGTTACGGTGGACAGGGAGACAATGAGCAGTTCTTC. As protein: CASSYGGQGDNEQFF.

The chain employs TRBV30 and TRBJ2-2, with TRBD2 matching over 7 bases. This CDR3 comprises 14 residues. The germline gives CDR1 GTSNPN, CDR2 SVGIG (reference sequence). Unmatched junction bases numbered 2, after V lost 2 bases and J lost 2 bases. The CDR3 DNA sequence: TGTGCCTGGAGTTCGGGAGGAAACACCGGGGAGCTGTTTTTT. This gives the protein CAWSSGGNTGELFF. The variable domain in full, with the rest retrieved from reference TRBV30 and TRBJ2-2, is SQTIHQWPATLVQPVGSPLSLECTVEGTSNPNLYWYRQAAGRGLQLLFYSVGIGQISSEVPQNLSASRPQDRQFILSSKKLLLSDSGFYLCAWSSGGNTGELFFGEGSRLTVL.

In its sample, this clone was seen a few times. V is TRBV11-2 and J is TRBJ1-1; maybe TRBD1 (5 bases). Deletions cut 4 bases from V and 3 bases from J, with 12 bases between. From germline, CDR1 is SGHAT and CDR2 FQNNGV. This CDR3 has 14 amino acids. CDR3 residues: CASSSQVGDTEAFF. CDR3 coding DNA: TGTGCCAGCAGCTCGCAGGTGGGGGACACTGAAGCTTTCTTT.

This clone was observed a handful of times. The chain is built from TRBV28 and TRBJ1-1, with a possible D match to TRBD1 (6 bases). Trimming stripped 5 bases from V and 0 bases from J, with 13 bases between. Germline lookup yields CDR1 MDHEN and CDR2 SYDVKM. This CDR3 region has 15 residues. The CDR3 region has the DNA TGTGCCAGCAGTCCTGGGGGGGGCATGAACACTGAAGCTTTCTTT. It yields the protein CASSPGGGMNTEAFF.

The chain couples TRBV27 to TRBJ1-2, with D tentatively TRBD1 (5 bases). CDR3 length equals 17 residues. From germline, CDR1 is MNHEY and CDR2 SMNVEV (reference sequence). The V end lost 0 bases, the J end lost 0 bases, and 14 bases lay between the germline ends. This CDR3 reads CASSLSFGAKSNYGYTF. The CDR3 bases are TGTGCCAGCAGTTTATCATTCGGGGCCAAGTCTAACTATGGCTACACCTTC.

The rearrangement uses TRBV4-1 and TRBJ1-4; the D gene is possibly TRBD1 (5 bases). The CDR3 sequence is 17 residues long. Germline assignment: CDR1 MGHRA and CDR2 YSYEKL. Deletions cut 1 base from V and 0 bases from J, with 12 bases between. CDR3 in DNA: TGCGCCAGCAGCCAAGTAGGTGCGGGGGCAACTAATGAAAAACTGTTTTTT. Translation: CASSQVGAGATNEKLFF.

A note on this clone: A junction end diverges from the germline sequence, so it may reflect a read error. The chain couples TRBV7-7 to TRBJ2-7; D possibly corresponds to TRBD1 (5 bases). Germline V gene data show CDR1 as SSHAT and CDR2 as FNYEAQ (reference sequence). The CDR3 spans 15 residues. CDR3 amino acids: CASSSGHSSSYEQYF. The CDR3 nucleotides read TGTGCTAGCAGCTCCGGACACTCAAGCTCCTACGAGCAGTACTTC.

V and J are TRBV19 and TRBJ2-7; the match to TRBD1 covers 8 bases. J lost 5 bases, V lost 10 bases, and 13 bases had no gene match. The germline CDR1 and CDR2 sequences are LNHDA and SQIVND (reference sequence). The CDR3 covers 14 residues. In nucleotides, the CDR3 is TGTGCCACCCGACCGGCCGGGACAGGTGACGAGCAGTACTTC. This sequence encodes CATRPAGTGDEQYF.

The gene calls are TRBV15 and TRBJ1-2; D not certain. V shed 3 bases and J shed 8 bases, with 13 bases lying between them. The CDR3 runs 13 residues. The germline V gene has CDR1 LNHNV and CDR2 YYDKDF (reference sequence). CDR3 loop: CATSRRPVEGYTF. Written as DNA, the CDR3 is TGTGCCACCAGCAGGCGTCCGGTGGAGGGCTACACCTTC.

This clone was picked up a small number of times. The chain carries TRBV19 and TRBJ1-2, with D unresolved. The CDR3 loop spans 11 amino acids. V shed 1 base and J shed 13 bases, with 10 bases lying between them. The germline gives CDR1 LNHDA, CDR2 SQIVND (reference sequence). CDR3: CASSIAAVLTF. CDR3 coding DNA: TGTGCCAGTAGTATAGCCGCGGTTCTCACCTTC.

The V and J genes are TRBV29-1 and TRBJ2-7, with D uncertain. Between the trimmed V and J ends, which lost 5 bases and 1 base, there was a span of 15 bases. The CDR3 is made up of 14 amino acids. The germline V gene encodes CDR1 SQVTM and CDR2 ANQGSEA. CDR3 sequence (DNA): TGCAGCGTTTCGTCCAACTTGGGATCCTACGAGCAGTACTTC. It translates to CSVSSNLGSYEQYF.

The chain employs TRBV7-8 and TRBJ2-3; possible D gene TRBD2, 6 bases. The V end lost 4 bases, the J end lost 6 bases, and 11 bases lay between the germline ends. This CDR3 is 13 amino acids long. Germline V gives CDR1 SGHVS, CDR2 FQNEAQ. CDR3 region: CASSSGTSDTQYF. CDR3 DNA: TGTGCCAGCAGCTCCGGGACTTCCGATACGCAGTATTTT.